Listed below are T cell receptor beta chains from one sample, sequenced in a study of cytomegalovirus exposure and HLA in healthy donors. Generated by immunoSEQ multiplex PCR, the TCRdb table keeps only in-frame clones and is missing some. The sample yields 85,000 to 120,000 clones, approximately 80% seen once. The specimen sequenced was PBMCs. These receptors were taken from a man aged 50 or older in good health and CMV-seronegative. Both conserved end residues are part of each CDR3. D genes are given only for firm matches. Expanded clones are given a class, and other clones once, few, many or no size at all.

TRBD1,TRBV5-4,.,TRBJ1-2,15,TGTGCCAGCAGCTTGGCCGACAGGGCACATTCAGGCTACACCTTC,CASSLADRAHSGYTF
TRBD1,TRBV29-1,.,TRBJ1-2,15,TGCAGCGTTGAGCTACAGGGGGCAAGTAACTATGGCTACACCTTC,CSVELQGASNYGYTF
.,TRBV10-3,once,TRBJ2-7,12,TGTGCCATCGGACCGGACAGCTACGAGCAGTACTTC,CAIGPDSYEQYF
TRBD1,TRBV6-1,.,TRBJ1-4,15,TGTGCCAGCAGTGAGTACAGGGGGGAGAATGAAAAACTGTTTTTT,CASSEYRGENEKLFF
TRBD1,TRBV19,.,TRBJ2-1,16,TGTGCCAGTAGTTTCACTCCGGGACAGGTCCTCAATGAGCAGTTCTTC,CASSFTPGQVLNEQFF
.,TRBV19,.,TRBJ1-2,17,TGTGCCAGTAGTGAATCCACCCACAGGTCAGGGAACTATGGCTACACCTTC,CASSESTHRSGNYGYTF
.,TRBV4-2,.,TRBJ1-3,15,TGTGCCAGCAGCCAAGAGGCGGCAGGGTGGAACACCATATATTTT,CASSQEAAGWNTIYF
.,TRBV18,.,TRBJ2-2,17,TGTGCCAGCTCACCGGCAGGGTCCCTCTCGAACACCGGGGAGCTGTTTTTT,CASSPAGSLSNTGELFF
.,TRBV19,few,TRBJ1-5,15,TGTGCCAGTAGTATAGGGCAGGGCTATGGTCAGCCCCAGCATTTT,CASSIGQGYGQPQHF
.,TRBV6-1,.,TRBJ2-5,14,TGTGCCAGCAGTGAAGCGCACGGGGGAGAGACCCAGTACTTC,CASSEAHGGETQYF
TRBD1,TRBV9,.,TRBJ1-5,15,TGTGCCAGCAGCGGTCCGGGACAGGGGGCAACGCCCCAGCATTTT,CASSGPGQGATPQHF
TRBD1,TRBV10-2,.,TRBJ1-5,15,TGCGCCAGCAGTGACGGCCAGGGGGCGGGTCAGCCCCAGCATTTT,CASSDGQGAGQPQHF
TRBD1,TRBV7-6,.,TRBJ2-5,16,TGTGCCAGCAGCTTAGTACGCGACAGGGGCCAAGAGACCCAGTACTTC,CASSLVRDRGQETQYF
.,TRBV9,.,TRBJ1-6,15,TGTGCCAGCAGCGTAGAACCAGGGGCCAATTCACCCCTCCACTTT,CASSVEPGANSPLHF
.,TRBV6-5,.,TRBJ1-2,13,TGTGCCAGCAGGGCGGGGCAGTTCTATGGCTACACCTTC,CASRAGQFYGYTF
.,TRBV6-5,few,TRBJ2-5,13,TGTGCCAGCAGTTCCCCCGGGGAAGAGACCCAGTACTTC,CASSSPGEETQYF
.,TRBV28,.,TRBJ1-4,14,TGTGCCAGCAGTTTAAGTGGGGGGGACGGAAAACTGTTTTTT,CASSLSGGDGKLFF
TRBD1,TRBV27,.,TRBJ1-6,15,TGTGCCAGCAGTAAAGGACAGGCGGTTAATTCACCCCTCCACTTT,CASSKGQAVNSPLHF
TRBD1,TRBV5-1,once,TRBJ2-3,16,TGCGCCAGCAGATCGACAGGGGGAGGGAGCACAGATACGCAGTATTTT,CASRSTGGGSTDTQYF
TRBD2,TRBV9,.,TRBJ2-3,17,TGTGCCAGCAGCGAGCCCGGGGTGGGGGGGTCCACAGATACGCAGTATTTT,CASSEPGVGGSTDTQYF
.,TRBV4-1,.,TRBJ2-3,14,TGCGCCAGCAGCCAAGCGCAGGGAATAGATACGCAGTATTTT,CASSQAQGIDTQYF
.,TRBV6-4,.,TRBJ1-5,13,TGTGCCAGCAGTGAAACCCTAAATCAGCCCCAGCATTTT,CASSETLNQPQHF
TRBD1,TRBV11-3,.,TRBJ1-1,15,TGTGCCAGCAGCTTATCCGACAGGGGGGAGACTGAAGCTTTCTTT,CASSLSDRGETEAFF
TRBD1,TRBV4-1,few,TRBJ1-5,16,TGCGCCAGCAGCCAAGATCGGGCAAGGGGGCATCAGCCCCAGCATTTT,CASSQDRARGHQPQHF
.,TRBV10-3,.,TRBJ2-5,13,TGTGCCATCAGTTTGGGCGATCAAGAGACCCAGTACTTC,CAISLGDQETQYF
TRBD1,TRBV29-1,once,TRBJ2-7,13,TGCAGCCATGGGGGGACAGGGGGCTACGAGCAGTACTTC,CSHGGTGGYEQYF
TRBD1,TRBV6-6,few,TRBJ1-5,15,TGTGCCAGCAGGAAAACAGGGGAGAGCAATCAGCCCCAGCATTTT,CASRKTGESNQPQHF
.,TRBV28,.,TRBJ2-3,17,TGTGCCAGCAGTTTTGGGAAACAGGGAAAGTCTGTGTATGCGCAGTATTTT,CASSFGKQGKSVYAQYF
.,TRBV10-3,few,TRBJ1-1,13,TGTGCCATCAGTGAGCCCAGGAACACTGAAGCTTTCTTT,CAISEPRNTEAFF
TRBD1,TRBV5-6,.,TRBJ1-5,14,TGTGCCAGCAACAGGGGACTAGTCAATCAGCCCCAGCATTTT,CASNRGLVNQPQHF
.,TRBV7-9,.,TRBJ2-2,13,TGTGCCAGCAGTTTTGAGGGGGTCGGGGAGCTGTTTTTT,CASSFEGVGELFF
.,TRBV5-1,few,TRBJ1-1,13,TGCGCCAGCAGCTTGGAAGGGGGAACTGAAGCTTTCTTT,CASSLEGGTEAFF
.,TRBV6-5,.,TRBJ1-1,12,TGTGCCAGCAAACGCTCGGGTCCCGAAGCTTTCTTT,CASKRSGPEAFF
.,TRBV7-2,once,TRBJ1-4,14,TGTGCCAGCAGCTTCGGGAGGAGAAATGAAAAACTGTTTTTT,CASSFGRRNEKLFF
.,TRBV27,.,TRBJ2-1,16,TGTGCCACCTATACTTTTGGTACAGGGATGAACAATGAGCAGTTCTTC,CATYTFGTGMNNEQFF
TRBD1,TRBV7-6,.,TRBJ2-3,14,TGTGCCAGCAGCCGCGGACAGGGCACAGATACGCAGTATTTT,CASSRGQGTDTQYF
.,TRBV5-6,.,TRBJ1-3,12,TGTGCCAGCAGCTTGCAAGGAAACACCATATATTTT,CASSLQGNTIYF
.,TRBV2,.,TRBJ2-3,10,TGTGCCAGCAGGTTACAGGGCCAGTATTTT,CASRLQGQYF
TRBD2,TRBV5-5,few,TRBJ2-5,14,TGTGCCAGCAGCTTGCGTGGCAGGGAGGGGACCCAGTACTTC,CASSLRGREGTQYF
.,TRBV2,.,TRBJ1-6,15,TGTGCCAGCGCCGAACAGGTAGCACTTAATTCACCCCTCCACTTT,CASAEQVALNSPLHF
.,TRBV5-1,.,TRBJ1-6,14,TGCGCCAGCAGCTTGGGGCAGGGAGGTTCACCCCTCCACTTT,CASSLGQGGSPLHF
.,TRBV6-5,.,TRBJ1-6,15,TGTGCCAGCAGTTACTCGTACAGACAAAATTCACCCCTCCACTTT,CASSYSYRQNSPLHF
.,TRBV18,.,TRBJ1-2,16,TGTGCCAGCTCACCACTTATGACCACGGGGGAGTATGGCTACACCTTC,CASSPLMTTGEYGYTF
TRBD1,TRBV30,.,TRBJ1-2,12,TGTGCCTGCCCCGACAGGGAAGGTGGCTACACCTTC,CACPDREGGYTF
.,TRBV6-5,.,TRBJ1-3,16,TGTGCCAGCAGTTACTCCGCCGGGACTGAGGGAAACACCATATATTTT,CASSYSAGTEGNTIYF
.,TRBV7-9,.,TRBJ1-2,15,TGTGCCAGCAGCTTAGGGCAGGGCCACGAAAATGGCTACACCTTC,CASSLGQGHENGYTF
.,TRBV2,.,TRBJ1-3,15,TGTGCCAGCAGTGATGGACTGATCTCTGGAAACACCATATATTTT,CASSDGLISGNTIYF
TRBD1,TRBV6-5,once,TRBJ1-1,13,TGTGCCAGCAGTACCGGGACAGGCTTTGAAGCTTTCTTT,CASSTGTGFEAFF
.,TRBV7-7,.,TRBJ2-7,14,TGTGCTAGCAGCTTAGGGCCGGGCGGGGACGAGCAGTACTTC,CASSLGPGGDEQYF
.,TRBV6-5,.,TRBJ2-2,13,TGTGCCAGCAGTTACTCCCCCGGCGGGGAGCTGTTTTTT,CASSYSPGGELFF
TRBD1,TRBV6-4,.,TRBJ1-2,13,TGTGCCAGCAGTCCTGGGCAGGGGGGCGGCTACACCTTC,CASSPGQGGGYTF
TRBD2,TRBV2,.,TRBJ2-2,15,TGTGCCAGCACTAGAGCGGGGGTCTTCAGCGGGGAGCTGTTTTTT,CASTRAGVFSGELFF
.,TRBV7-2,.,TRBJ2-5,11,TGTGCCAGCAGCCCACCGGGGGCCCAGTACTTC,CASSPPGAQYF
.,TRBV5-1,.,TRBJ2-2,14,TGCGCCAGCAGCTGGGACACTTCCACCGGGGAGCTGTTTTTT,CASSWDTSTGELFF
TRBD1,TRBV4-3,.,TRBJ2-3,18,TGCGCCAGCAGCCAAAAAGTTCCGGGACAGGAGCCCACAGATACGCAGTATTTT,CASSQKVPGQEPTDTQYF
.,TRBV10-3,.,TRBJ1-5,14,TGTGCCACCAGCAAAGGGGGAGGCAATCAGCCCCAGCATTTT,CATSKGGGNQPQHF
.,TRBV6-6,few,TRBJ2-5,15,TGTGCCAGCAGTCCCCGGGGGGTAGGGGGGGAGACCCAGTACTTC,CASSPRGVGGETQYF
.,TRBV10-1,.,TRBJ1-6,13,TGCGCCAGCAGTGCGGCGGCTAATTCACCCCTCCACTTT,CASSAAANSPLHF